The clone carrying this T cell receptor beta chain was observed a handful of times. CDR3 length equals 16 residues. The trim removed 4 bases at V and 3 bases at J, leaving 13 bases unmatched. Germline CDR1 and CDR2: SGDLS and YYNGEE. Clones were sequenced by immunoSEQ multiplex PCR, and TCRdb holds only the in-frame ones, with some missing. This sample yields roughly 300,000 clones, of which about 87% are seen a single time; 7.8% belongs to the top ten. This sample stems from a study of blood T cell repertoires in COVID-19. Study in general: Collection of acute and convalescent COVID-19 samples took place in the United States, Italy and Spain. Sample material is recorded as cDNA or gDNA derived from T cells, B-cell-depleted T cells, or PBMCs.

The specimen was peripheral blood. The chain is built from TRBV9 and TRBJ2-7, with 7 positions matching TRBD2. The source is a woman aged 45-60 years who had recovered from COVID-19. The CDR3 protein is CASSPWGGFGYYEQYF. CDR3 nucleotides: TGTGCCAGCAGCCCCTGGGGGGGTTTTGGCTACTACGAGCAGTACTTC.